A single sample is the source of the 24 T cell receptor beta chains below, sequenced in a study of regulatory T cells in long-lasting Graves disease. Arm-PCR of CDR3 regions with iRepertoire HTBI primers generated TCR beta libraries. TCRdb independently ran MiXCR on the multiplex PCR reads; one entry per CDR3 protein. The sample records some 330,000 distinct CDR3 sequences, roughly 23% being singletons. Time point given: persistent/refractory GD, antithyroid drugs over 5 years with positive TRAb. There was RNA extracted from PBMCs, and the TCR library was made from it. Sequenced here: peripheral blood mononuclear cells (PBMCs), sampled when the disease was refractory, from a patient treated with antithyroid drugs. The receptors were sampled from a woman between 35 and 50 years old with Graves disease.

The chain carries TRBV9 and TRBJ2-1, with a weak D call TRBD2 (7 bases). Germline V gene lookup returns CDR1 SGDLS and CDR2 YYNGEE. There are 18 residues in the CDR3. The V and J ends lost 4 bases and 1 base respectively, with 21 bases between them. CDR3 nucleotide sequence: TGTGCCAGCAGCCCTCTCGCGGGGGCAGGGGCGTCCTACAATGAGCAGTTCTTC. Residues: CASSPLAGAGASYNEQFF.

V usage is TRBV7-9 and J usage is TRBJ2-2, with D uncertain. V lost 5 bases and J 0 bases, leaving 13 bases between the germline ends. This CDR3 is 16 amino acids long. Germline CDR1 and CDR2: SEHNR and FQNEAQ (reference sequence). CDR3 amino acids: CASSPTSGPNTGELFF. Written as DNA, the CDR3 is TGTGCCAGCAGCCCTACATCCGGACCGAACACCGGGGAGCTGTTTTTT.

This chain connects TRBV20-1 to TRBJ1-2, with unresolved D. The CDR3 runs to 13 residues. Trimming removed 0 bases from V and 3 bases from J, with 8 bases in between. Germline assignment: CDR1 DFQATT and CDR2 SNEGSKA (reference sequence). The CDR3 DNA follows: TGCAGTGCTAGAGAGCCGGTACACTATGGCTACACCTTC. It encodes CSAREPVHYGYTF.

This clonotype occurred many times. The chain joins TRBV2 to TRBJ1-5, with D tentatively TRBD1 (6 bases). V lost 7 bases, J lost 6 bases, and 13 bases lay in between. CDR1 and CDR2 (germline): SNHLY, FYNNEI. The CDR3 is 13 amino acids. The CDR3 coding sequence is TGTGCCAGCATACAGGGTCGGGGTCAGCCCCAGCATTTT. It codes for CASIQGRGQPQHF. The complete variable domain, with remaining parts taken from reference TRBV2 and TRBJ1-5, reads EPEVTQTPSHQVTQMGQEVILRCVPISNHLYFYWYRQILGQKVEFLVSFYNNEISEKSEIFDDQFSVERPDGSNFTLKIRSTKLEDSAMYFCASIQGRGQPQHFGDGTRLSIL.

This clonotype came up many times. DNA of the CDR3: TGTGCCAGCAGCAAAGGGGACCGTAATGAAAAACTGTTTTTT. Its translation is CASSKGDRNEKLFF. This chain joins TRBV28 and TRBJ1-4; a weak D match, TRBD1 (5 bases). The germline gives CDR1 MDHEN, CDR2 SYDVKM. The ends were cut back, 6 bases at V and 4 bases at J, with 12 bases in the middle. The CDR3 is 14 residues long.

This chain connects TRBV6-1 to TRBJ1-4; D not certain. Germline CDR1 reads MNHNS; CDR2 reads SASEGT. The CDR3 extends over 14 amino acids. V dropped 2 bases and J dropped 3 bases, with 7 bases sitting between them. As DNA, the CDR3 is TGTGCCAGCAGTGAAAAGGGCGCTAATGAAAAACTGTTTTTT. This gives the protein CASSEKGANEKLFF.

The chain joins TRBV7-9 to TRBJ2-1; 8 positions agree with TRBD1. J lost 4 bases, V lost 5 bases, and 4 bases had no gene match. CDR3 size: 14 residues. Germline CDR1 reads SEHNR; CDR2 reads FQNEAQ (reference sequence). CDR3 coding DNA: TGTGCCAGCAGCCGGACAGGGCTATACAATGAGCAGTTCTTC. Its protein is CASSRTGLYNEQFF.

The CDR3 DNA follows: TGTGCCAGCAGCTTAGCAGGCCTCGGCTATGGCTACACCTTC. Its translation: CASSLAGLGYGYTF. The V and J genes are TRBV7-9 and TRBJ1-2; no clear D gene. The germline V gene has CDR1 SEHNR and CDR2 FQNEAQ (reference sequence). Trimming left V 0 bases short and J 4 bases short, with 9 bases between. CDR3 length equals 14 residues.

A few counts support this clonotype. V is TRBV27 and J is TRBJ1-2; 8 nucleotides agree with TRBD1. The CDR3 consists of 13 residues. The V and J ends lost 5 bases and 10 bases, in that order; junction bases with no gene match: 9. Germline CDR1 MNHEY, CDR2 SMNVEV (reference sequence). CDR3 in amino acids: CASSPHRQGPYTF. In nucleotides, the CDR3 is TGTGCCAGCAGTCCCCACAGACAGGGGCCCTACACCTTC.

This clonotype was seen once. This could be a read error, since a much larger clone is one nucleotide away. The V call is TRBV6-5, the J call TRBJ2-7; 7 bases align to TRBD2. CDR3 length equals 17 residues. V shed 2 bases, J shed 1 base, and the junction held 11 bases outside the gene matches. Germline V gene sequence: CDR1 MNHEY, CDR2 SVGAGI. The CDR3 nucleotides read TGTGCCAGCAGTTACGGGACTACCGGGAGTGGGTCCTACGAGCAGTACTTC. It specifies CASSYGTTGSGSYEQYF.

The chain has TRBV28 and TRBJ2-5; TRBD2 matches 9 bases. The CDR3 sequence is 17 residues long. In germline, CDR1 is MDHEN, CDR2 SYDVKM. With 5 bases clipped from V and 5 bases from J, the junction kept 15 bases outside the gene matches. Here the CDR3 DNA reads TGTGCCAGCAGTACCCCGTGGCGGGAGGGCTCGCAGGAGACCCAGTACTTC. Protein product: CASSTPWREGSQETQYF.

This clonotype was picked up many times. The rearrangement uses TRBV11-2 and TRBJ2-5; TRBD1 agrees at 7 bases. CDR3 length: 13 residues. V lost 3 bases and J lost 9; bases outside the gene matches: 7. Looked up from germline, CDR1 is SGHAT and CDR2 is FQNNGV. The CDR3 DNA sequence: TGTGCCAGCAGCTTCGTTACAGGGGTTGCCCAGTACTTC. The encoded protein is CASSFVTGVAQYF. Full variable domain (remainder filled in from reference TRBV11-2 and TRBJ2-5): EAGVAQSPRYKIIEKRQSVAFWCNPISGHATLYWYQQILGQGPKLLIQFQNNGVVDDSQLPKDRFSAERLKGVDSTLKIQPAKLEDSAVYLCASSFVTGVAQYFGPGTRLLVL.

Details on this clonotype: A much larger clone lies one base from this, so it may be a read error. V is TRBV10-3 and J is TRBJ2-5; 8 bases fit TRBD1. The CDR3 has 17 residues. CDR1 is ENHRY, CDR2 SYGVKD, per germline. CDR3 sequence reads: CATSEPRDRRIGETQYF. CDR3 in DNA: TGTGCCACCAGTGAGCCCCGGGACAGGAGGATTGGAGAGACCCAGTACTTC.

This clonotype was recorded many times. This sequence joins TRBV28 and TRBJ1-5; possible D gene TRBD1, 6 bases. CDR3 length: 15 residues. Germline lookup yields CDR1 MDHEN and CDR2 SYDVKM. V shed 5 bases and J shed 7 bases, with 18 bases lying between them. The CDR3 loop reads CASSTQTGRGQPQHF. The CDR3 DNA is TGTGCCAGCAGTACCCAGACAGGTCGCGGACAGCCCCAGCATTTT.

The chain couples TRBV18 to TRBJ1-1; unclear D gene. Trimming removed 7 bases at V and 7 bases at J, with 13 bases between. The CDR3 length is 12 residues. Germline CDR1 and CDR2: KGHSH and LQKENI. Here the CDR3 DNA reads TGTGCCAGCTGGTCGGCCTTAGGTGAAGCTTTCTTT. Translated: CASWSALGEAFF.

The table lists this clonotype with many counts. J is TRBJ1-1 and V is TRBV11-2; D gene ambiguous. This CDR3 contains 13 residues. From germline, CDR1 is SGHAT and CDR2 FQNNGV. Trimming took off 2 bases at V and 4 bases at J, with 8 bases between the two ends. Here the CDR3 reads CASSLIGSTEAFF. Here the CDR3 DNA reads TGTGCCAGCAGCTTAATAGGGAGCACTGAAGCTTTCTTT.

This clonotype came up a few times. The V gene is TRBV19, the J gene TRBJ2-1; no firm D call. Germline V gives CDR1 LNHDA, CDR2 SQIVND (reference sequence). The CDR3 consists of 14 residues. Trimming removed 9 bases at V and 4 bases at J, with 16 bases between. CDR3 amino acids: CASTSFHGYNEQFF. DNA for the CDR3: TGTGCCAGCACATCTTTTCACGGGTACAATGAGCAGTTCTTC. Full variable domain (remainder filled in from reference TRBV19 and TRBJ2-1): DGGITQSPKYLFRKEGQNVTLSCEQNLNHDAMYWYRQDPGQGLRLIYYSQIVNDFQKGDIAEGYSVSREKKESFPLTVTSAQKNPTAFYLCASTSFHGYNEQFFGPGTRLTVL.

This clonotype was counted a few times. J is TRBJ2-2 and V is TRBV12-3 or TRBV12-4; no clear D gene. V was cut by 6 bases and J by 6 bases, with 23 bases left in between. The CDR3 has 17 amino acids. CDR3 DNA sequence: TGTGCCAGCAGCCCTAGTCGAGATCCCGCCGGAGCCGGGGAGCTGTTTTTT. Encoded protein: CASSPSRDPAGAGELFF.

In the case of this clonotype: A much larger clone differs by one base, so this may be a read error. This chain connects TRBV6-4 to TRBJ1-1; possible D gene TRBD1, 5 bases. Germline CDR1 is MRHNA and CDR2 is SNTAGT. There are 16 residues in the CDR3. The CDR3 loop is CATLSVPGLRNTEVFF. The DNA for the CDR3 is TGTGCCACCCTAAGCGTCCCAGGGCTGAGAAACACTGAAGTTTTCTTT.

The rearrangement uses TRBV20-1 and TRBJ1-1; 8 bases match TRBD1. The CDR3 consists of 15 residues. The germline CDR1 and CDR2 sequences are DFQATT and SNEGSKA (reference sequence). J was trimmed by 4 bases and V by 1 base; bases with no gene match: 8. CDR3 residues: CSARVPDRESTEAFF. The CDR3 bases are TGCAGTGCTAGAGTACCGGACAGGGAAAGCACTGAAGCTTTCTTT.

The chain joins TRBV9 to TRBJ2-7; either TRBD1 or TRBD2 may fit D (5 bases each). Trimming left V 3 bases short and J 2 bases short, with 15 bases between. CDR3 size: 15 residues. CDR1 is SGDLS, CDR2 YYNGEE, per germline. CDR3 protein: CASSEGRAPAYEQYF. CDR3 DNA: TGTGCCAGCAGCGAGGGACGGGCCCCGGCCTACGAGCAGTACTTC.

The chain carries TRBV5-8 and TRBJ2-5; D unclear. Germline V CDR1 and CDR2: SGHTS, YDEGEE. The CDR3 is made up of 12 amino acids. Trimming removed 7 bases at V and 5 bases at J, with 12 bases between. The CDR3 DNA is TGTGCCAGCGCCCGTCCTGTGGAGACCCAGTACTTC. Its protein product is CASARPVETQYF.

The chain's CDR3 is CASSMVPSGRYEQYF. DNA of the CDR3: TGTGCCAGCAGCATGGTCCCTAGCGGGAGGTACGAGCAGTACTTC. This chain uses TRBV7-9 with TRBJ2-7; 11 nucleotides match TRBD2. Per the germline V gene, CDR1 is SEHNR and CDR2 is FQNEAQ (reference sequence). V shed 5 bases, J shed 4 bases, and the junction held 7 bases outside the gene matches. The CDR3 spans 15 residues.

This clonotype was seen repeatedly, ten times or more. The chain employs TRBV6-5 and TRBJ1-4; D is uncertain. This CDR3 is 13 amino acids long. Deletions cut 4 bases from V and 13 bases from J, with 16 bases between. Germline CDR1 is MNHEY and CDR2 is SVGAGI. The CDR3 is CASSFGEDGGLFF. The CDR3 DNA sequence: TGTGCCAGCAGTTTTGGGGAGGACGGAGGACTGTTTTTT.